The 24 T cell receptor beta chains listed next were all sequenced from one sample in a study of beta chain features in type 1 diabetes. Expressed TCRB transcripts were sequenced, since all the RNA that had been isolated was reverse transcribed. Using immunoSEQ multiplex PCR, the repertoire was profiled, and TCRdb retains in-frame clones only, with some absent. The sample yields just over 150,000 clones, over 8.5% seen once. Material: central memory CD4+ T cells from blood. Receptors were obtained from a man aged 18-30 years in good health.

V and J are TRBV5-4 and TRBJ2-6; perhaps TRBD2 as D (6 bases). Germline V lookup: CDR1 SGHNT, CDR2 YYREEE (reference sequence). V shed 6 bases and J shed 0 bases, with 19 bases lying between them. The CDR3 is 18 residues long. The CDR3 loop is CASNPGLTISSGANVLTF. As DNA, the CDR3 is TGTGCCAGCAATCCAGGACTAACGATCAGCTCTGGGGCCAACGTCCTGACTTTC.

As DNA, the CDR3 is TGTGCCAGCAGTTCCCGGGACGGCTATGGCTACACCTTC. Its protein is CASSSRDGYGYTF. The rearrangement uses TRBV7-9 and TRBJ1-2; weak D call: TRBD1 (5 bases). CDR1 and CDR2 from the germline V gene are SEHNR and FQNEAQ (reference sequence). V was clipped by 6 bases and J by 4 bases, with 12 bases between them. CDR3 length: 13 residues.

This clone was detected only a few times. V and J are TRBV30 and TRBJ1-6; D remains unclear. With 2 bases removed from V and 7 bases from J, the gap between germline ends came to 12 bases. The CDR3 is 14 amino acids. CDR1 is GTSNPN, CDR2 SVGIG, per germline (reference sequence). The CDR3 nucleotides are TGTGCCTGGAGTCCGGGGAATTGGAATTCACCCCTCCACTTT. Its translation is CAWSPGNWNSPLHF.

The chain links TRBV5-4 to TRBJ2-7; TRBD1 aligns across 10 bases. CDR1 is SGHNT, CDR2 YYREEE, per germline (reference sequence). The V segment lost 4 bases and the J segment 3 bases; nucleotides outside the gene matches: 7. This CDR3 has 15 residues. CDR3 sequence reads: CASSHTGTGVYEQYF. DNA of the CDR3: TGTGCCAGCAGCCATACCGGGACAGGGGTCTACGAGCAGTACTTC.

This clone appeared a few times. The sample has other DNA sequences that encode this CDR3 too. The chain links TRBV7-2 to TRBJ2-3; 8 bases agree with TRBD1. The CDR3 spans 15 residues. The ends lost 4 bases at V and 1 base at J; junction bases unmatched: 4. Germline-derived CDR1 and CDR2 are SGHTA and FQGNSA. The chain's CDR3 is CASSSHRGGTDTQYF. The DNA for the CDR3 is TGTGCCAGCAGCTCCCACAGGGGGGGCACAGATACGCAGTATTTT.

Notes on this clone: Distinct nucleotide sequences in the sample also encode this CDR3. The CDR3 DNA is TGCAGCGTGGAAAAGGAGACCCAGTACTTC. Protein product: CSVEKETQYF. The chain couples TRBV29-1 to TRBJ2-5; unclear D gene. The CDR3 is made up of 10 amino acids. V was clipped by 6 bases and J by 5 bases, with 7 bases between them. CDR1 is SQVTM, CDR2 ANQGSEA, per germline.

CDR3 residues: CASSSGIGYTF. The CDR3 bases are TGTGCCAGCAGTTCAGGGATTGGCTACACCTTC. V and J are TRBV6-5 and TRBJ1-2; possible D gene TRBD1, 5 bases. The CDR3 runs to 11 residues. V shed 4 bases and J shed 7 bases, with 7 bases lying between them. Germline V gene sequence: CDR1 MNHEY, CDR2 SVGAGI.

Turning to this clone: The conserved phenylalanine or tryptophan is not found at the CDR3 terminus, so this likely reflects a read error. The limits of the CDR3 on the DNA are not certain, so only TCRdb's listed CDR3 is given. CDR3 protein: CAWSSGVKTIV. J is TRBJ1-1 and V is TRBV30; the table's D call, TRBD1, was not checked against the DNA. CDR1 is GTSNPN, CDR2 SVGIG, per germline (reference sequence). Inclusive of both ends, the CDR3 amounts to 11 amino acids.

The rearrangement joins TRBV11-1 to TRBJ2-1; no clear D gene. Trimming took off 3 bases at V and 8 bases at J, with 11 bases between the two ends. The CDR3 spans 13 residues. The germline V gene encodes CDR1 SGHAT and CDR2 FQDESV (reference sequence). The CDR3 spells CASSFLVRHEQFF. CDR3 coding DNA: TGTGCCAGCAGCTTTCTTGTCCGTCATGAGCAGTTCTTC.

As regards this clone: This could be a read error, since a much larger clone is one nucleotide away. Other DNA sequences from this sample encode an identical CDR3 as well. The chain combines TRBV5-6 with TRBJ2-5; 9 nucleotides agree with TRBD1. CDR1 and CDR2 from the germline V gene are SGHDT and YYEEEE. The CDR3 sequence is 15 residues long. The CDR3 DNA follows: TGTGCGAGCAGCTCCGACCCGACAGGGGGAGAGACCCAGTACTTC. Translating gives CASSSDPTGGETQYF. The variable domain in full, with the rest retrieved from reference TRBV5-6 and TRBJ2-5, is DAGVTQSPTHLIKTRGQQVTLRCSPKSGHDTVSWYQQALGQGPQFIFQYYEEEERQRGNFPDRFSGHQFPNYSSELNVNALLLGDSALYLCASSSDPTGGETQYFGPGTRLLVL.

V usage is TRBV7-9 and J usage is TRBJ2-7, with a possible D match to TRBD1 (6 bases). Germline V gene lookup returns CDR1 SEHNR and CDR2 FQNEAQ (reference sequence). The CDR3 contains 16 residues. The V gene lost 5 bases and the J gene lost 2 bases, with 19 bases spanning the gap. Here the CDR3 reads CASSPPLRDNPYEQYF. CDR3 coding DNA: TGTGCCAGCAGCCCGCCACTCCGGGACAATCCCTACGAGCAGTACTTC.

The V and J genes are TRBV30 and TRBJ2-1; no clear D. The germline CDR1 and CDR2 sequences are GTSNPN and SVGIG (reference sequence). This CDR3 has 14 amino acids. The ends were cut back, 1 base at V and 3 bases at J, with 10 bases in the middle. CDR3 nucleotide sequence: TGTGCCTGGAGTGAAGGTGGATTCTACAATGAGCAGTTCTTC. It codes for CAWSEGGFYNEQFF.

J is TRBJ2-5 and V is TRBV5-1, with 10 nucleotides matching TRBD1. The CDR3 sequence is 18 residues long. The V gene end was trimmed by 5 bases and the J gene end by 5 bases; junction bases not matched to a gene: 18. Germline V gene sequence: CDR1 SGHRS, CDR2 YFSETQ. This CDR3 is CASSPQPTGTGEGETQYF. CDR3 bases: TGCGCCAGCAGTCCTCAACCTACCGGGACAGGGGAGGGTGAGACCCAGTACTTC.

This clone was picked up one time. The V gene is TRBV5-4, the J gene TRBJ2-3; D is uncertain. The CDR3 consists of 15 residues. The ends were cut back, 4 bases at V and 0 bases at J, with 12 bases in the middle. The germline V gene encodes CDR1 SGHNT and CDR2 YYREEE (reference sequence). The CDR3 nucleotides read TGTGCCAGCAGCCCCGGCACGGACAGCACAGATACGCAGTATTTT. As protein: CASSPGTDSTDTQYF.

This clone was seen repeatedly, ten times or more. The chain combines TRBV2 with TRBJ2-1; 12 bases fit TRBD2. Looked up from germline, CDR1 is SNHLY and CDR2 is FYNNEI. This CDR3 region has 15 residues. The V segment lost 6 bases and the J segment 7 bases; nucleotides outside the gene matches: 7. The CDR3 bases are TGTGCCAGCAGGGACAAGACTAGCGGGAGTAATGAGCAGTTCTTC. Translation gives CASRDKTSGSNEQFF.

This clone has just a few counts. The rearrangement joins TRBV30 to TRBJ2-1, with D perhaps given as TRBD1 or TRBD2 (6 bases each). This CDR3 is 15 amino acids long. V lost 1 base and J lost 6, with 16 bases in between. Germline V gene data show CDR1 as GTSNPN and CDR2 as SVGIG (reference sequence). The CDR3 here is CAWSGLGGNSNEQFF. The CDR3 bases are TGTGCCTGGAGTGGTTTAGGGGGGAACAGCAATGAGCAGTTCTTC. The full variable domain, in which reference TRBV30 and TRBJ2-1 provide the parts outside the CDR3, is SQTIHQWPATLVQPVGSPLSLECTVEGTSNPNLYWYRQAAGRGLQLLFYSVGIGQISSEVPQNLSASRPQDRQFILSSKKLLLSDSGFYLCAWSGLGGNSNEQFFGPGTRLTVL.

In its sample, this clone was seen many times. This chain joins TRBV2 and TRBJ2-5; D is undetermined. This CDR3 spans 10 amino acids. Germline V gene lookup returns CDR1 SNHLY and CDR2 FYNNEI. V was pared by 5 bases and J by 5 bases, with 3 bases between. This CDR3 is CASSSETQYF. The CDR3 coding sequence is TGTGCCAGCAGTTCGGAGACCCAGTACTTC.

The chain is built from TRBV7-9 and TRBJ2-7; D assignment may be TRBD1 or TRBD2 (5 bases each). Germline V gene sequence: CDR1 SEHNR, CDR2 FQNEAQ (reference sequence). Trimming pared 3 bases from V and 5 bases from J, leaving 20 bases between. The CDR3 runs 16 residues. CDR3 sequence (DNA): TGTGCCAGCAGCTTGGACCCCGGGACGTTCGGCCACGAGCAGTACTTC. Protein: CASSLDPGTFGHEQYF. Together with reference TRBV7-9 and TRBJ2-7, the CDR3 gives the full variable domain: DTGVSQNPRHKITKRGQNVTFRCDPISEHNRLYWYRQTLGQGPEFLTYFQNEAQLEKSRLLSDRFSAERPKGSFSTLEIQRTEQGDSAMYLCASSLDPGTFGHEQYFGPGTRLTVT.

This clone was observed a few times. The CDR3 protein is CASSPTGASNQPQHF. The CDR3 nucleotides read TGTGCCAGCAGCCCCACCGGAGCTTCCAATCAGCCCCAGCATTTT. The chain couples TRBV7-9 to TRBJ1-5; D call uncertain. Germline V CDR1 and CDR2: SEHNR, FQNEAQ (reference sequence). Trimming left V 5 bases short and J 3 bases short, with 14 bases between. The length of the CDR3 is 15 residues.

This chain links TRBV4-1 with TRBJ1-2, with a tentative D call TRBD1 (5 bases). Germline CDR1 reads MGHRA; CDR2 reads YSYEKL. The V and J ends lost 0 bases and 8 bases respectively, with 10 bases between them. The CDR3 runs 13 residues. The CDR3 loop reads CASSQEGTGGYTF. As DNA, the CDR3 is TGCGCCAGCAGCCAAGAAGGGACGGGGGGCTACACCTTC.

This clone was counted only a few times. The genes are TRBV7-2 and TRBJ1-4; unclear D gene. CDR1 is SGHTA, CDR2 FQGNSA, per germline. V was cut by 5 bases and J by 5 bases, with 18 bases left in between. The CDR3 is made up of 16 amino acids. This chain's CDR3 is CASSTTATVANEKLFF. DNA of the CDR3: TGTGCCAGCAGCACAACCGCCACTGTGGCAAATGAAAAACTGTTTTTT.

This clone has a count of ten or more. The chain is built from TRBV5-4 and TRBJ1-1, with TRBD1 as a possible D gene (6 bases). The CDR3 extends over 16 amino acids. V gave up 0 bases and J gave up 0 bases, with 12 bases separating them. CDR1 is SGHNT and CDR2 is YYREEE in the germline V gene (reference sequence). The CDR3 loop reads CASSLARGRLNTEAFF. CDR3 nucleotides: TGTGCCAGCAGCTTGGCCAGGGGCCGCTTGAACACTGAAGCTTTCTTT.

This clone has more than one count but fewer than ten. The rearrangement joins TRBV5-8 to TRBJ2-2, with D perhaps given as TRBD1 or TRBD2 (5 bases each). The CDR3 runs to 13 residues. V dropped 5 bases and J dropped 6 bases, with 11 bases sitting between them. The germline CDR1 and CDR2 sequences are SGHTS and YDEGEE. CDR3 loop: CASRRQGPGELFF. Written as DNA, the CDR3 is TGTGCCAGCAGGCGCCAGGGACCCGGGGAGCTGTTTTTT.

Only a few counts were recorded for this clone. V and J are TRBV7-2 and TRBJ2-6, with no clear D. This CDR3 comprises 13 residues. CDR1 and CDR2 (germline): SGHTA, FQGNSA. V gave up 7 bases and J gave up 4 bases, with 8 bases separating them. The CDR3 bases are TGTGCCAGCACCATCACAGGGGCCAACGTCCTGACTTTC. Translated: CASTITGANVLTF.